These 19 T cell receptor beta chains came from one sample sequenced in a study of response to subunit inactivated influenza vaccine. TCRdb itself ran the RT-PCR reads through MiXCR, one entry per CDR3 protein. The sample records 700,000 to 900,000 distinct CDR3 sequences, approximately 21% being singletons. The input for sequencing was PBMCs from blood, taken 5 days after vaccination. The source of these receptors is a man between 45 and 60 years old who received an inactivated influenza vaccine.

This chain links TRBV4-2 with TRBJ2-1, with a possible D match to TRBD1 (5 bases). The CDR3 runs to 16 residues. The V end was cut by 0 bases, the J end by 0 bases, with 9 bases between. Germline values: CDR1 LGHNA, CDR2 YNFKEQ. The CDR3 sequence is CASSQEATDSYNEQFF. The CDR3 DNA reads TGTGCCAGCAGCCAAGAAGCGACAGACTCCTACAATGAGCAGTTCTTC.

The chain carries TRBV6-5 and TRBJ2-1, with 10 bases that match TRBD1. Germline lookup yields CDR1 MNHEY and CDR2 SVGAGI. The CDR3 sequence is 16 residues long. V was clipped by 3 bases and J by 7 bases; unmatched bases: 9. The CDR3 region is CASSYHGQGVDNEQFF. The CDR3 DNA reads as TGTGCCAGCAGTTATCACGGACAGGGGGTTGATAATGAGCAGTTCTTC.

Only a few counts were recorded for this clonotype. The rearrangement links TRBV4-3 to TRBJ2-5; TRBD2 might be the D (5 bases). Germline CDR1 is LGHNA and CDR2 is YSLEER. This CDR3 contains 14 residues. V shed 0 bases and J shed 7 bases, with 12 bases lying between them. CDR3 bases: TGCGCCAGCAGCCAAGATAACGCTGGAGGGACCCAGTACTTC. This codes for CASSQDNAGGTQYF.

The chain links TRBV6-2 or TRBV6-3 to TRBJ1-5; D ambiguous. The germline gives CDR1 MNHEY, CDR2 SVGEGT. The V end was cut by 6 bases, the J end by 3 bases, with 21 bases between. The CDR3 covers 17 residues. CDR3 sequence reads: CASSLTYGRTDNQPQHF. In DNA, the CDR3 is TGTGCCAGCAGCCTAACCTACGGACGGACCGACAATCAGCCCCAGCATTTT.

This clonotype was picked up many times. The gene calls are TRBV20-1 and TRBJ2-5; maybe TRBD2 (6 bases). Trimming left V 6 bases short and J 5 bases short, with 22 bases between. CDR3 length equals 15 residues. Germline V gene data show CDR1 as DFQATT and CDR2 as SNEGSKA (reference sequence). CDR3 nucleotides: TGCAGTGCACACAGTGGGGGGTCGGCGAAGGAGACCCAGTACTTC. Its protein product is CSAHSGGSAKETQYF.

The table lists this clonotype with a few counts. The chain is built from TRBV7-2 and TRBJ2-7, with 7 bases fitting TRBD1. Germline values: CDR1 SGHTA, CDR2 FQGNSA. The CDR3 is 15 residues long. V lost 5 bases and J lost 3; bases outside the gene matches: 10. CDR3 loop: CASSKDGTAFYEQYF. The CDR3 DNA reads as TGTGCCAGCAGCAAAGACGGGACAGCCTTCTACGAGCAGTACTTC.

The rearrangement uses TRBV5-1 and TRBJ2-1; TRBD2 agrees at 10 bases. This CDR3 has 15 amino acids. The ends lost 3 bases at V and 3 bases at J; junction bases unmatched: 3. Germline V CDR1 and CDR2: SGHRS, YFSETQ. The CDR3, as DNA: TGCGCCAGCAGCTGGACTAGCGGCCTCTACAATGAGCAGTTCTTC. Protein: CASSWTSGLYNEQFF.

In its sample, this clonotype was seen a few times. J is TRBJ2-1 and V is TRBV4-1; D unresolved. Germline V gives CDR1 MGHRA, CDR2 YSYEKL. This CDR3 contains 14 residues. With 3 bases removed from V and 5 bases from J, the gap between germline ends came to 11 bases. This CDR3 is CASSQGRNNNEQFF. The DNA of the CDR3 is TGCGCCAGCAGCCAGGGTAGAAACAACAATGAGCAGTTCTTC.

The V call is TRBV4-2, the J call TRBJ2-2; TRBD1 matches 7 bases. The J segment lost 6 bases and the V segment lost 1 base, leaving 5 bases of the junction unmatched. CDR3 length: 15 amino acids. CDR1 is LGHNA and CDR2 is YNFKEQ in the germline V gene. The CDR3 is CASSQVTGEPGELFF. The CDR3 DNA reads TGTGCCAGCAGCCAAGTAACAGGGGAGCCCGGGGAGCTGTTTTTT.

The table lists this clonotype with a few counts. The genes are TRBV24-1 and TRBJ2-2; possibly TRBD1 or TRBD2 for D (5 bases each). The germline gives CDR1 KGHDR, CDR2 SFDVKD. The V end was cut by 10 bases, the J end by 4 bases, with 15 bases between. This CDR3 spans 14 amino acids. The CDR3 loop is CATRDVEGTGELFF. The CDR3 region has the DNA TGTGCCACACGGGACGTCGAAGGCACCGGGGAGCTGTTTTTT.

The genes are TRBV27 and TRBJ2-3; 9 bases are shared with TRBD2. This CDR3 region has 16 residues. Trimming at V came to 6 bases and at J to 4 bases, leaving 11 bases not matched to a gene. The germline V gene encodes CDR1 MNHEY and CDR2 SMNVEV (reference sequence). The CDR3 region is CASSPAWRGGPDTQYF. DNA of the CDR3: TGTGCCAGCAGCCCCGCGTGGCGGGGGGGCCCAGATACGCAGTATTTT.

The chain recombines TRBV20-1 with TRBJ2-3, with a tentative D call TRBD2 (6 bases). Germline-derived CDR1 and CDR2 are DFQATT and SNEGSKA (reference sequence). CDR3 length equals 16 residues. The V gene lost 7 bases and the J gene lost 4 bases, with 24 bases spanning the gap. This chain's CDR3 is CSVARGFLSAPDTQYF. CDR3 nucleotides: TGCAGTGTAGCCCGGGGGTTTTTATCTGCCCCAGATACGCAGTATTTT.

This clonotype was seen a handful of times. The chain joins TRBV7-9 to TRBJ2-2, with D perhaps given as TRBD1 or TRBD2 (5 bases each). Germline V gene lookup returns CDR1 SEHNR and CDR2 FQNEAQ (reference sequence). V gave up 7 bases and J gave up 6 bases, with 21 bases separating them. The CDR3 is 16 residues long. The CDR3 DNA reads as TGTGCCAGCACCCAACCTAGGTCCGGGGCCGCCGGGGAGCTGTTTTTT. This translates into CASTQPRSGAAGELFF.

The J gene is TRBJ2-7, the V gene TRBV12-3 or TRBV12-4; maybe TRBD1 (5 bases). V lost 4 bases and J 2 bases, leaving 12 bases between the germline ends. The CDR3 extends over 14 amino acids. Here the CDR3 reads CASSYQGFPYEQYF. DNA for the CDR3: TGTGCCAGCAGTTACCAGGGCTTTCCCTACGAGCAGTACTTC.

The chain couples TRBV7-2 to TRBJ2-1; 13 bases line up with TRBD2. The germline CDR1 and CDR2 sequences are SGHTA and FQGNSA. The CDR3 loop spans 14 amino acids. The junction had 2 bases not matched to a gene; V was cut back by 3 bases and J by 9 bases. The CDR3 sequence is CASSLGLAGSEQFF. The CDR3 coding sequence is TGTGCCAGCAGCTTGGGACTAGCGGGGAGTGAGCAGTTCTTC.

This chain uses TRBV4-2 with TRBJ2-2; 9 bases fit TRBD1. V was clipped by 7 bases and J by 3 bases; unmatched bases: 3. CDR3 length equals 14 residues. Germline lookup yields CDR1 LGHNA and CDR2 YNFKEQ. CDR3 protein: CASNRDRDTGELFF. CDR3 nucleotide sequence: TGTGCCAGCAATCGGGACAGGGACACCGGGGAGCTGTTTTTT.

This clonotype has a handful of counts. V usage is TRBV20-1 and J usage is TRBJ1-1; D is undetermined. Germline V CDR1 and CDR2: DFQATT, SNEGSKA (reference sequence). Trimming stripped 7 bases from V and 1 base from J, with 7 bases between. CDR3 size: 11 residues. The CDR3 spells CSGRKNTEAFF. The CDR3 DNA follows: TGCAGTGGGAGGAAGAACACTGAAGCTTTCTTT.

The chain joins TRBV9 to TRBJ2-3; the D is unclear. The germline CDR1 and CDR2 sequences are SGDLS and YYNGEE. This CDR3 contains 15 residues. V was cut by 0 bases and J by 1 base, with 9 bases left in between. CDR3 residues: CASSVAQERTDTQYF. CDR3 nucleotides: TGTGCCAGCAGCGTAGCCCAGGAGCGCACAGATACGCAGTATTTT.

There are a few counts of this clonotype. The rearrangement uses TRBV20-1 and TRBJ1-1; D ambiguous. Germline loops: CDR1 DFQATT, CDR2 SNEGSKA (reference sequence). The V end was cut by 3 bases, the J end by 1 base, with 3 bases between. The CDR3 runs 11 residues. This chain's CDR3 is CSASENTEAFF. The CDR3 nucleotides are TGCAGTGCTAGCGAGAACACTGAAGCTTTCTTT.